Listed here are 19 T cell receptor beta chains from one sample, sequenced in a study of cytomegalovirus exposure and HLA in healthy donors. Both 60 Vbeta primers and 13 Jbeta primers went into the PCR. TCRdb's copy holds only in-frame clones and misses some; the assay was immunoSEQ multiplex PCR. The sample's table shows around 78,000 clones. Source material: PBMCs. These receptors were collected from a man in his late teens or twenties in good health and CMV-seropositive.

The chain is built from TRBV4-1 and TRBJ2-7; TRBD1 might be the D (5 bases). Between the trimmed V and J ends, which lost 4 bases and 0 bases, there was a span of 13 bases. The germline V gene encodes CDR1 MGHRA and CDR2 YSYEKL. The CDR3 has 15 amino acids. The CDR3 region has the DNA TGCGCCAGCAGCCCCCGACTCGACAGCTCCTACGAGCAGTACTTC. This translates into CASSPRLDSSYEQYF.

The gene calls are TRBV4-1 and TRBJ1-1; no clear D gene. Trimming left V 1 base short and J 1 base short, with 10 bases between. The CDR3 has 15 amino acids. Germline CDR1 MGHRA, CDR2 YSYEKL. CDR3 sequence reads: CASSQADRENTEAFF. The CDR3 nucleotides are TGCGCCAGCAGCCAAGCGGATCGGGAGAACACTGAAGCTTTCTTT.

The rearrangement uses TRBV19 and TRBJ1-6; no definite D call. The V gene's germline CDR1 is LNHDA and CDR2 SQIVND (reference sequence). This CDR3 has 15 residues. With 5 bases removed from V and 7 bases from J, the gap between germline ends came to 15 bases. The CDR3 DNA reads as TGTGCCAGTAGTTTCGACTTGGTCGGGAATTCACCCCTCCACTTT. Translation gives CASSFDLVGNSPLHF.

This chain links TRBV2 with TRBJ1-5, with D hard to call. From germline, CDR1 is SNHLY and CDR2 FYNNEI. V was shortened by 5 bases and J by 11 bases, with 19 bases between the two germline ends. The CDR3 contains 14 residues. The CDR3 DNA follows: TGTGCCAGCAGTCTCCCTTCCGGTCCACTGGCCCAGCATTTT. Translating gives CASSLPSGPLAQHF. The complete variable domain, with remaining parts taken from reference TRBV2 and TRBJ1-5, reads EPEVTQTPSHQVTQMGQEVILRCVPISNHLYFYWYRQILGQKVEFLVSFYNNEISEKSEIFDDQFSVERPDGSNFTLKIRSTKLEDSAMYFCASSLPSGPLAQHFGDGTRLSIL.

The gene calls are TRBV15 and TRBJ1-4, with 7 bases that match TRBD1. V lost 0 bases and J lost 3; bases outside the gene matches: 7. The CDR3 consists of 17 residues. Germline CDR1 reads LNHNV; CDR2 reads YYDKDF (reference sequence). CDR3 nucleotide sequence: TGTGCCACCAGCAGAGATGAGGCGGGGACAGCTAATGAAAAACTGTTTTTT. Residues: CATSRDEAGTANEKLFF.

The chain is built from TRBV5-1 and TRBJ1-1; TRBD1 matches at 9 bases. Looked up from germline, CDR1 is SGHRS and CDR2 is YFSETQ. The CDR3 totals 14 residues. V was pared by 4 bases and J by 5 bases, with 6 bases of the junction left unmatched. The CDR3, as DNA: TGCGCCAGCAGCCCCGGGACAGGGACAACTGAAGCTTTCTTT. This sequence encodes CASSPGTGTTEAFF.

The chain uses TRBV5-1 and TRBJ1-1, with D unclear. The CDR3 contains 14 residues. CDR1 SGHRS and CDR2 YFSETQ come from the germline V gene. Trimming cost V 2 bases and J 3 bases, with 11 bases left between them. This CDR3 reads CASSFVGVDTEAFF. The CDR3 DNA follows: TGCGCCAGCAGCTTCGTTGGAGTGGACACTGAAGCTTTCTTT.

The rearrangement uses TRBV18 and TRBJ1-1; TRBD1 aligns across 11 bases. The CDR3 is 19 amino acids. Germline CDR1 and CDR2: KGHSH and LQKENI. V shed 3 bases, J shed 3 bases, and the junction held 15 bases outside the gene matches. The CDR3 DNA follows: TGTGCCAGCTCACCGGAAGGACAGGGGGCGCAAAGAGCGGACACTGAAGCTTTCTTT. Residues: CASSPEGQGAQRADTEAFF.

V is TRBV21-1 and J is TRBJ2-3; the D segment call TRBD2 is taken from the table without a DNA check. TRBV21-1 is annotated as a pseudogene. The CDR3 runs 17 residues. CDR3 nucleotide sequence: TGTGCCAGCAGCGCCCACCAGCAAGCGGGAGGAGGGGATACGCAGTATTTT. This encodes CASSAHQQAGGGDTQYF.

The genes are TRBV19 and TRBJ2-5, with 7 bases fitting TRBD1. CDR1 LNHDA and CDR2 SQIVND come from the germline V gene (reference sequence). This CDR3 is 16 amino acids long. V lost 4 bases to trimming and J lost 2 bases; unmatched junction nucleotides: 10. CDR3 sequence (DNA): TGTGCCAGTAGTAAAAACAGGGGAAAGAATCAAGAGACCCAGTACTTC. This codes for CASSKNRGKNQETQYF.

The chain recombines TRBV27 with TRBJ1-5; D is possibly TRBD1 (5 bases). Germline CDR1 and CDR2: MNHEY and SMNVEV (reference sequence). V shed 3 bases and J shed 5 bases, with 11 bases lying between them. This CDR3 has 14 residues. CDR3 in DNA: TGTGCCAGCAGTTTGGGCCAGGGCTATCAGCCCCAGCATTTT. Residues: CASSLGQGYQPQHF.

The chain is built from TRBV6-5 and TRBJ1-2; D is perhaps TRBD1 (6 bases). The CDR3 is made up of 14 amino acids. V lost 6 bases, J lost 4 bases, and 15 bases lay in between. Per germline, CDR1 MNHEY and CDR2 SVGAGI. CDR3 protein: CASRGGLGVYGYTF. CDR3 bases: TGTGCCAGCAGGGGGGGGCTGGGTGTCTATGGCTACACCTTC.

The chain joins TRBV25-1 to TRBJ2-7; 8 nucleotides agree with TRBD1. Trimming cost V 6 bases and J 3 bases; bases outside gene matches: 4. CDR3 size: 13 residues. Germline CDR1 and CDR2: MGHDK and SYGVNS. This chain's CDR3 is CASRETGDYEQYF. CDR3 DNA: TGTGCCAGCAGGGAGACAGGGGACTACGAGCAGTACTTC.

This sequence joins TRBV5-1 and TRBJ1-3; D is perhaps TRBD1 (5 bases). This CDR3 has 17 amino acids. Trimming removed 3 bases from V and 5 bases from J, with 21 bases in between. Germline V gene lookup returns CDR1 SGHRS and CDR2 YFSETQ. CDR3 loop: CASSSGGQITDRNTIYF. The CDR3 nucleotides read TGCGCCAGCAGCTCCGGGGGTCAGATAACAGACCGAAACACCATATATTTT.

The chain links TRBV9 to TRBJ1-2; TRBD1 matches 7 bases. The CDR3 is 15 amino acids. Germline loops: CDR1 SGDLS, CDR2 YYNGEE. The V segment lost 4 bases and the J segment 2 bases; nucleotides outside the gene matches: 8. DNA of the CDR3: TGTGCCAGCAGCACTTCGACAGGGAGAAACTATGGCTACACCTTC. Amino acid sequence: CASSTSTGRNYGYTF.

V is TRBV4-1 and J is TRBJ1-4, with D possibly being TRBD1 (5 bases). The CDR3 length is 17 residues. Deletions cut 2 bases from V and 0 bases from J, with 13 bases between. Germline lookup yields CDR1 MGHRA and CDR2 YSYEKL. CDR3 DNA: TGCGCCAGCAGCCAACAGGGCCAAGTTGCAACTAATGAAAAACTGTTTTTT. Its protein is CASSQQGQVATNEKLFF.

This sequence joins TRBV9 and TRBJ1-6; TRBD1 matches 7 bases. Germline lookup yields CDR1 SGDLS and CDR2 YYNGEE. The CDR3 runs 14 residues. The V gene end was trimmed by 5 bases and the J gene end by 5 bases; junction bases not matched to a gene: 4. The chain's CDR3 is CASRPGQNNSPLHF. The CDR3 DNA follows: TGTGCCAGCAGACCGGGACAGAATAATTCACCCCTCCACTTT. The whole variable domain, remainder taken from reference TRBV9 and TRBJ1-6, is DSGVTQTPKHLITATGQRVTLRCSPRSGDLSVYWYQQSLDQGLQFLIQYYNGEERAKGNILERFSAQQFPDLHSELNLSSLELGDSALYFCASRPGQNNSPLHFGNGTRLTVT.

The gene calls are TRBV19 and TRBJ2-7; 8 nucleotides match TRBD1. V dropped 6 bases and J dropped 4; count of bases not matched to a gene: 8. The CDR3 is made up of 14 amino acids. Germline CDR1 is LNHDA and CDR2 is SQIVND (reference sequence). The CDR3 nucleotides read TGTGCCAGTAGCCCGGCGCAGGGGGCTTACGAGCAGTACTTC. Translation gives CASSPAQGAYEQYF.

The CDR3 DNA is TGCGCCAGCAGTGAGTGGGACAGCTCCTACGAGCAGTACTTC. Protein product: CASSEWDSSYEQYF. The chain is built from TRBV10-1 and TRBJ2-7; 7 bases are a match to TRBD1. CDR1 and CDR2 (germline): WNHNN, SYGVQD (reference sequence). The junction had 0 bases not matched to a gene; V was cut back by 1 base and J by 0 bases. This CDR3 region has 14 residues.